The entry that follows covers one T cell receptor (beta chain) sequence. This clone's antigen is unknown. The input lacks base qualities; no much larger clone sits a single base away. The sample belongs to a study of T cell responses to AZD1222 COVID-19 vaccine (dated by TCRdb to the early 2020s). About the full investigation: TCR sequencing was performed for 230 to 250 trial participants, of whom around 210 were given two doses of AZD1222 and around 25 were given two doses of MenACWY control vaccine. Trial participants were enrolled by age into 18-55, 56-69 and 70-plus year subgroups, with approximately 150, 30 and 60 TCR-sequenced participants respectively.

What the research found in general, with its limitations: Spike-specific TCR breadth and depth rose significantly after two AZD1222 doses compared with day 0 and with MenACWY recipients. The whole spike protein was spanned by vaccine-associated CD4 TCRs, and dominant responses were seen in regions 160-218 and 743-854. Only five or six AZD1222 recipients were SARS-CoV-2 seropositive at baseline, limiting conclusions about previously exposed vaccinees. Nearly half of unique spike-specific TCRs reportedly recognized epitopes outside regions mutated in the B.1.351 and B.1.1.7 variants. In the small 56-69-year group, the increase in depth fell short of significance, most likely because of low power. Because no samples from the day 14 peak response were available, repertoires could be characterized only after the peak T cell response. Participants were mostly white British, with more females than males. The authors suggested clonal diversity may have been underestimated.

What this sample's time point label stands for: about 28 days (+/-7) after the second vaccine dose. AZD1222 recipients whose second dose came at about 4 weeks and those whose second dose came at about 12 weeks were combined into one group, since spike-specific TCR depth and breadth did not differ between the two schedules. Samples from vaccinated people were obtained from the UK trials COV001 and COV002, which included a single-blind randomized controlled phase 2/3 trial of AZD1222 (ChAdOx1 nCoV-19) in healthy adults. Trial participant PBMC samples were collected at day 0 and day 28 after the second dose for TCRbeta chain sequencing. The CDR3 regions of human TCRbeta chains were subjected to immunosequencing. The paper's processing steps were these. TCRs in the repertoires were matched against a reference library of SARS-CoV-2-specific TCRs that had been generated with the MIRA antigen-specificity platform. Breadth meant the fraction of unique TCRs that were SARS-CoV-2-associated, whereas depth meant the fraction of total T cells that were SARS-CoV-2-associated. Using the MIRA data, each spike-specific TCR was assigned both to the spike region to which the TCR was reactive and to a CD4 or CD8 class. Log10-transformed breadth and depth values were compared by one-way ANOVA with Sidak's multiple comparisons tests. The immuneACCESS repertoire file appears here via TCRdb, limited to in-frame rearrangements. These files lack a portion of the clones; in checked studies, under half of the deficit traces to unresolved V genes, and the cause of the others is not known. That table supplies the V and J calls and clone size; D and trimming were determined from the DNA. Present in this sample are 110,000 or so clones, around 89% of which were seen just once. The ten largest account for approximately 6.9% of the sample.

From cysteine to phenylalanine, the CDR3 is 18 amino acids long. Just the 54-base CDR3 DNA is kept, in frame starting at base 1. Deletion took 2 bases off V and 2 bases off J, with a span of 18 bases between the germline ends. Taken from the germline V gene, the CDR1 and CDR2 loops are MNHEY and SVGEGT. The V and J genes are TRBV6-2 or TRBV6-3 and TRBJ2-2; possibly the D gene is TRBD1, per 6 matching bases. The TCR originated in an adult who received the AZD1222 COVID-19 vaccine. Source: peripheral blood, taken 28 days after the second AZD1222 dose. The DNA is TGTGCCAGCAGTTACCCGCGGAAGACAGGAGCCAACACCGGGGAGCTGTTTTTT. This encodes CASSYPRKTGANTGELFF.